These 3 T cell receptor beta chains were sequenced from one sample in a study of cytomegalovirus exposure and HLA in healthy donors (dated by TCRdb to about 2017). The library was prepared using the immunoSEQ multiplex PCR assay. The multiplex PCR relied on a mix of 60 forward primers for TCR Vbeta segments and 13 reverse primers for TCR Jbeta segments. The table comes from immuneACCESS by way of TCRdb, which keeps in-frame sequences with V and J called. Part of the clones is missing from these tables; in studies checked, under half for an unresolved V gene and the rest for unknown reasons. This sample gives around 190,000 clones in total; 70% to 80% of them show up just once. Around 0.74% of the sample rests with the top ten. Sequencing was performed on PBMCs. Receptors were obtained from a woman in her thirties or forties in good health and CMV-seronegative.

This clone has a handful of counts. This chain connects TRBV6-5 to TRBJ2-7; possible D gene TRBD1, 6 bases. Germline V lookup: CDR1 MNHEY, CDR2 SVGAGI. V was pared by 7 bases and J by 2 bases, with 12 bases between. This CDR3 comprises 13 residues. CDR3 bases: TGTGCCAGCACGGACAGTTCACCCTACGAGCAGTACTTC. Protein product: CASTDSSPYEQYF.

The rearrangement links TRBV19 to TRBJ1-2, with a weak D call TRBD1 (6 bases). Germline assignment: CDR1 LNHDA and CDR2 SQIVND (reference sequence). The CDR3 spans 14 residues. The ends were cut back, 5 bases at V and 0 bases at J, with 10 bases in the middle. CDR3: CASSPGATNYGYTF. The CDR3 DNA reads TGTGCCAGTAGTCCAGGGGCCACTAACTATGGCTACACCTTC.

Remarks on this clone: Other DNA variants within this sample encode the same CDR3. The CDR3 sequence: CASTLPGLAGTEQFF. DNA of the CDR3: TGTGCCAGTACCCTCCCGGGACTAGCGGGTACTGAGCAGTTCTTC. The gene calls are TRBV28 and TRBJ2-1, with 12 bases aligning to TRBD2. CDR3 length: 15 residues. Germline lookup yields CDR1 MDHEN and CDR2 SYDVKM. V lost 9 bases to trimming and J lost 9 bases; unmatched junction nucleotides: 12. The whole variable domain, remainder taken from reference TRBV28 and TRBJ2-1, is DVKVTQSSRYLVKRTGEKVFLECVQDMDHENMFWYRQDPGLGLRLIYFSYDVKMKEKGDIPEGYSVSREKKERFSLILESASTNQTSMYLCASTLPGLAGTEQFFGPGTRLTVL.